Presented here are 20 T cell receptor beta chains from one specimen sequenced in a study of cytomegalovirus exposure and HLA in healthy donors. PCR used 60 Vbeta primers and 13 Jbeta primers. TCRdb's table, derived via immunoSEQ multiplex PCR, lists solely in-frame clones and lacks some. The sample includes 160,000 or so clones, about four fifths seen only once; the top ten take around 0.52%. The sequenced sample was PBMCs. All receptors derive from a woman between 45 and 65 years old in good health and CMV-seronegative.

The gene calls are TRBV27 and TRBJ1-3; D might be TRBD1 (5 bases). CDR1 and CDR2 (germline): MNHEY, SMNVEV (reference sequence). Between the trimmed V and J ends, which lost 6 bases and 0 bases, there was a span of 12 bases. This CDR3 comprises 15 residues. The CDR3 nucleotides read TGTGCCAGCAGGCCACAGGCTACCTCTGGAAACACCATATATTTT. Translation: CASRPQATSGNTIYF.

The V call is TRBV4-1, the J call TRBJ2-3, with TRBD1 matching over 10 bases. From germline, CDR1 is MGHRA and CDR2 YSYEKL. The J segment lost 4 bases and the V segment lost 2 bases, leaving 6 bases of the junction unmatched. The CDR3 totals 16 residues. CDR3 loop: CASSQSGTGAPDTQYF. The CDR3 DNA reads as TGCGCCAGCAGCCAATCCGGGACAGGGGCTCCAGATACGCAGTATTTT.

The V call is TRBV7-9, the J call TRBJ2-3, with 7 bases matching TRBD2. Germline values: CDR1 SEHNR, CDR2 FQNEAQ (reference sequence). With 1 base clipped from V and 0 bases from J, the junction kept 7 bases outside the gene matches. The CDR3 contains 17 residues. The CDR3 reads CASSLGGRGGSTDTQYF. The CDR3 DNA reads as TGTGCCAGCAGCTTAGGAGGGCGCGGGGGAAGCACAGATACGCAGTATTTT. The entire variable domain, with the rest obtained from reference TRBV7-9 and TRBJ2-3, is as follows: DTGVSQNPRHKITKRGQNVTFRCDPISEHNRLYWYRQTLGQGPEFLTYFQNEAQLEKSRLLSDRFSAERPKGSFSTLEIQRTEQGDSAMYLCASSLGGRGGSTDTQYFGPGTRLTVL.

The rearrangement uses TRBV7-2 and TRBJ1-2, with D perhaps matching TRBD1 (6 bases). V was cut by 5 bases and J by 4 bases, with 14 bases left in between. Per the germline V gene, CDR1 is SGHTA and CDR2 is FQGNSA. The CDR3 spans 14 residues. The CDR3 reads CASSPQTGSYGYTF. DNA of the CDR3: TGTGCCAGCAGCCCCCAGACAGGTTCCTATGGCTACACCTTC.

The rearrangement joins TRBV2 to TRBJ2-7; TRBD2 aligns across 11 bases. The CDR3 loop spans 15 amino acids. Germline CDR1 SNHLY, CDR2 FYNNEI. Germline trimming cut 6 bases from V and 1 base from J; bases unmatched to any gene: 5. CDR3 in DNA: TGTGCCAGCAGGCCACTAGCGGGAGTATCCTACGAGCAGTACTTC. It specifies CASRPLAGVSYEQYF.

This chain links TRBV4-1 with TRBJ2-3, with 8 nucleotides matching TRBD2. Unmatched junction bases numbered 6, after V lost 1 base and J lost 3 bases. This CDR3 is 16 amino acids long. From germline, CDR1 is MGHRA and CDR2 YSYEKL. The chain's CDR3 is CASSQGWPSGTDTQYF. The CDR3 nucleotides are TGCGCCAGCAGCCAAGGGTGGCCTAGCGGGACAGATACGCAGTATTTT.

This chain uses TRBV14 with TRBJ2-1, with 8 bases matching TRBD1. The trim removed 1 base at V and 3 bases at J, leaving 8 bases unmatched. The V gene's germline CDR1 is SGHDN and CDR2 FVKESK. The CDR3 has 17 residues. CDR3 nucleotide sequence: TGTGCCAGCAGCCAAGTGGGGGCAGGGGGCCGCTACAATGAGCAGTTCTTC. Protein: CASSQVGAGGRYNEQFF.

The rearrangement joins TRBV2 to TRBJ2-1; the D gene is possibly TRBD2 (5 bases). CDR1 is SNHLY and CDR2 is FYNNEI in the germline V gene. The CDR3 is 15 residues long. V lost 5 bases to trimming and J lost 0 bases, with 11 bases between them. The CDR3 coding sequence is TGTGCCAGCAGTAAACGAGCGGCCTCCTACAATGAGCAGTTCTTC. As protein: CASSKRAASYNEQFF.

The chain is built from TRBV6-1 and TRBJ2-7; 7 positions match TRBD2. Germline CDR1 is MNHNS and CDR2 is SASEGT. There are 14 residues in the CDR3. V gave up 1 base and J gave up 3 bases; unmatched junction bases: 3. CDR3 residues: CASSEGGGDYEQYF. In DNA, the CDR3 is TGTGCCAGCAGTGAAGGGGGAGGGGACTACGAGCAGTACTTC.

This clone has a handful of counts. The J gene is TRBJ1-1, the V gene TRBV5-6; 7 bases are shared with TRBD1. Germline V gene data show CDR1 as SGHDT and CDR2 as YYEEEE. The trim removed 3 bases at V and 6 bases at J, leaving 8 bases unmatched. The CDR3 covers 14 residues. CDR3 sequence reads: CASSSLPTGPEAFF. As DNA, the CDR3 is TGTGCCAGCAGCTCCCTACCGACAGGGCCTGAAGCTTTCTTT.

V and J are TRBV5-1 and TRBJ2-1, with D perhaps TRBD2 (5 bases). Germline CDR1 SGHRS, CDR2 YFSETQ. This CDR3 comprises 13 residues. Trimming pared 0 bases from V and 7 bases from J, leaving 8 bases between. This chain's CDR3 is CASSLVGGNEQFF. In nucleotides, the CDR3 is TGCGCCAGCAGCTTGGTGGGCGGGAATGAGCAGTTCTTC.

In DNA form, the CDR3 reads TGTGCCAGCAGTGAATTGAGCTCTGGGGCCAACGTCCTGACTTTC. It translates to CASSELSSGANVLTF. The rearrangement joins TRBV2 to TRBJ2-6, with D unclear. The CDR3 extends over 15 amino acids. CDR1 is SNHLY, CDR2 FYNNEI, per germline. Trimming removed 2 bases at V and 0 bases at J, with 5 bases between.

The J gene is TRBJ2-5, the V gene TRBV10-1; 11 bases align to TRBD2. Per germline, CDR1 WNHNN and CDR2 SYGVQD (reference sequence). This CDR3 contains 15 residues. The J segment lost 4 bases and the V segment lost 3 bases, leaving 4 bases of the junction unmatched. CDR3 coding DNA: TGCGCCAGCAGTGAAACTAGCGGGAGTTTAGAGACCCAGTACTTC. Residues: CASSETSGSLETQYF.

The chain uses TRBV6-6 and TRBJ1-5; maybe TRBD1 (6 bases). Germline values: CDR1 MNHNY, CDR2 SVGAGI (reference sequence). The V end was cut by 6 bases, the J end by 3 bases, with 15 bases between. The CDR3 is 15 amino acids. CDR3 DNA: TGTGCCAGCAGCAGGGAGGGGGGTACCAATCAGCCCCAGCATTTT. Amino acids: CASSREGGTNQPQHF.

The rearrangement joins TRBV6-1 to TRBJ2-3; 10 bases map to TRBD1. This CDR3 contains 16 residues. Trimming removed 4 bases from V and 4 bases from J; junction bases left unmatched: 8. Germline V gene data show CDR1 as MNHNS and CDR2 as SASEGT. The CDR3 loop reads CASSAPEDRGADTQYF. The CDR3 DNA is TGTGCCAGCAGTGCCCCCGAGGACAGGGGGGCAGATACGCAGTATTTT.

V and J are TRBV7-8 and TRBJ2-2, with D tentatively TRBD2 (6 bases). Germline assignment: CDR1 SGHVS and CDR2 FQNEAQ. CDR3 size: 11 residues. Trimming shortened V by 8 bases and J by 7 bases, and 8 bases separated the two germline ends. CDR3 sequence (DNA): TGTGCCAGCGGGGGGAACGGGGAGCTGTTTTTT. It encodes CASGGNGELFF.

This chain uses TRBV7-3 with TRBJ2-3; 8 bases match TRBD2. J gave up 0 bases and V 3 bases, and 2 bases lay outside the gene matches. This CDR3 comprises 15 residues. CDR1 SGHTA and CDR2 FQGTGA come from the germline V gene. Written as DNA, the CDR3 is TGTGCCAGCAGCTTTAGCGGGGTTAGCACAGATACGCAGTATTTT. Translation gives CASSFSGVSTDTQYF.

The V and J genes are TRBV5-1 and TRBJ2-5, with a tentative D call TRBD1 (5 bases). This CDR3 contains 14 residues. Germline V gene lookup returns CDR1 SGHRS and CDR2 YFSETQ. Trimming took off 4 bases at V and 4 bases at J, with 14 bases between the two ends. The CDR3 nucleotides are TGCGCCAGCAGCCCCCAGGGTTCAGTAGAGACCCAGTACTTC. Protein: CASSPQGSVETQYF.

J is TRBJ1-2 and V is TRBV7-9; D call uncertain. There are 18 residues in the CDR3. V was clipped by 3 bases and J by 2 bases, with 22 bases between them. The germline V gene encodes CDR1 SEHNR and CDR2 FQNEAQ (reference sequence). The CDR3 reads CASSLLTALEIRNYGYTF. CDR3 nucleotides: TGTGCCAGCAGCTTGCTCACCGCACTAGAAATTAGAAACTATGGCTACACCTTC.

The rearrangement joins TRBV18 to TRBJ1-1; possible D gene TRBD1, 6 bases. The CDR3 contains 14 residues. Trimming took off 2 bases at V and 1 base at J, with 8 bases between the two ends. Germline V CDR1 and CDR2: KGHSH, LQKENI. The CDR3 reads CASSPWTENTEAFF. The DNA for the CDR3 is TGTGCCAGCTCACCATGGACAGAGAACACTGAAGCTTTCTTT.